Listed below are T cell receptor beta chains from one sample, sequenced in a study of CD8+CD57+ T cells in acquired aplastic anemia. TCRdb fed the reads into MiXCR, producing one record per CDR3 protein. The sample lists about 190,000 distinct CDR3 sequences; roughly half were seen once. Sequenced material: sorted CD4+, CD8+, or CD8+CD57+ T cells (not recorded which) from PBMCs. Source of these receptors: a human donor in good health, serving as a control. Both conserved end residues are part of each CDR3. Each record gives: D gene, clone size, J gene, V gene, CDR3 protein, CDR3 DNA. D genes are given only for firm matches. Some rows have no size entry. The others give once, few or many, or a class for an expanded clone.

d_call: .; clone_size: .; j_call: TRBJ1-6; v_call: TRBV19; cdr3_aa: CASSRFQGSFGSPLHF; cdr3_nt: TGTGCCAGTAGTAGATTTCAGGGTTCGTTTGGTTCACCCCTCCACTTT
d_call: .; clone_size: .; j_call: TRBJ1-3; v_call: TRBV30; cdr3_aa: CAWSGGGGSGNTIYF; cdr3_nt: TGTGCCTGGAGTGGAGGGGGGGGCTCTGGAAACACCATATATTTT
d_call: .; clone_size: .; j_call: TRBJ1-2; v_call: TRBV7-2; cdr3_aa: CASSLGPPKGNYGYTF; cdr3_nt: TGTGCCAGCAGCTTAGGCCCTCCAAAGGGTAACTATGGCTACACCTTC
d_call: .; clone_size: .; j_call: TRBJ2-7; v_call: TRBV12-3/TRBV12-4; cdr3_aa: CASSRGPDRYEQYF; cdr3_nt: TGTGCCAGCAGCCGAGGGCCCGACCGGTACGAGCAGTACTTC
d_call: TRBD2; clone_size: .; j_call: TRBJ2-1; v_call: TRBV20-1; cdr3_aa: CSARALILTSGGYNEQFF; cdr3_nt: TGCAGTGCTAGAGCCCTCATACTGACTAGCGGGGGATACAATGAGCAGTTCTTC
d_call: TRBD2; clone_size: .; j_call: TRBJ2-3; v_call: TRBV11-2; cdr3_aa: CASSPTSGGAHEQYF; cdr3_nt: TGTGCCAGCAGCCCGACTAGCGGGGGGGCACATGAGCAGTATTTT
d_call: .; clone_size: few; j_call: TRBJ2-4; v_call: TRBV4-2; cdr3_aa: CASSQDPIEGAKNIQYF; cdr3_nt: TGTGCCAGCAGCCAAGACCCAATTGAGGGGGCCAAAAACATTCAGTACTTC
d_call: .; clone_size: .; j_call: TRBJ1-6; v_call: TRBV7-9; cdr3_aa: CASSLRGGRSPLHF; cdr3_nt: TGTGCCAGCAGCTTGCGAGGGGGACGTTCACCCCTCCACTTT
d_call: .; clone_size: .; j_call: TRBJ1-2; v_call: TRBV7-8; cdr3_aa: CASSPQDFYGYIF; cdr3_nt: TGTGCCAGTAGCCCACAGGACTTCTATGGCTACATCTTC
d_call: .; clone_size: .; j_call: TRBJ2-7; v_call: TRBV15; cdr3_aa: CATSGQPSREQYF; cdr3_nt: TGTGCCACCTCCGGACAGCCCTCGAGGGAGCAGTACTTC
d_call: .; clone_size: .; j_call: TRBJ2-2; v_call: TRBV7-2; cdr3_aa: CASSLGPRGSTGELFF; cdr3_nt: TGTGCCAGCAGCTTAGGCCCCAGAGGGAGCACCGGGGAGCTGTTTTTT
d_call: .; clone_size: many; j_call: TRBJ2-2; v_call: TRBV5-8; cdr3_aa: CASSWQGSRELFF; cdr3_nt: TGTGCCAGCAGCTGGCAGGGTTCCCGGGAGCTGTTTTTT
d_call: .; clone_size: few; j_call: TRBJ2-4; v_call: TRBV11-2; cdr3_aa: CASSPNTAGSGKNIQYF; cdr3_nt: TGTGCCAGCAGCCCTAATACAGCGGGTTCGGGCAAAAACATTCAGTACTTC
d_call: .; clone_size: many; j_call: TRBJ2-4; v_call: TRBV20-1; cdr3_aa: CSALRLDLAKNIQYF; cdr3_nt: TGCAGTGCCCTCCGCCTGGACCTAGCCAAAAACATTCAGTACTTC
d_call: TRBD2; clone_size: many; j_call: TRBJ2-3; v_call: TRBV4-2; cdr3_aa: CANSQVAAGITDTQYF; cdr3_nt: TGTGCCAACAGCCAAGTCGCAGCGGGGATCACAGATACGCAGTATTTT
d_call: TRBD1; clone_size: .; j_call: TRBJ1-2; v_call: TRBV10-3; cdr3_aa: CAISGTGVYTF; cdr3_nt: TGTGCCATCAGTGGGACAGGGGTCTACACCTTC
d_call: TRBD1; clone_size: .; j_call: TRBJ2-5; v_call: TRBV7-2; cdr3_aa: CASSLVDRPQETQYF; cdr3_nt: TGTGCCAGCAGCTTAGTGGACAGGCCTCAAGAGACCCAGTACTTC